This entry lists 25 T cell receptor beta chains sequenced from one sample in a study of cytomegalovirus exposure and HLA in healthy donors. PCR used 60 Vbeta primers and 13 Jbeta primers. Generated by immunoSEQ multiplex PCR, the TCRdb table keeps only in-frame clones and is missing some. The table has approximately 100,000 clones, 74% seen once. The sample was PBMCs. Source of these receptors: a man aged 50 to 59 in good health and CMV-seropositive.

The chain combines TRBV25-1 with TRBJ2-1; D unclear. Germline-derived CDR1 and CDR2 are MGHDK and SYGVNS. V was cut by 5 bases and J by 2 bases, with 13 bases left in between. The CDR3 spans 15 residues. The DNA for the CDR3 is TGTGCCAGCAGTCCACCCCCTAGAACCTACAATGAGCAGTTCTTC. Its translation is CASSPPPRTYNEQFF.

DNA for the CDR3: TGCGCCAGCAGCCAAGATGCGGGACAGGGGTCAGCAACTAATGAAAAACTGTTTTTT. Translating gives CASSQDAGQGSATNEKLFF. The gene calls are TRBV4-1 and TRBJ1-4, with 10 bases that match TRBD1. The CDR3 covers 19 residues. V lost 0 bases to trimming and J lost 0 bases; unmatched junction nucleotides: 7. Germline loops: CDR1 MGHRA, CDR2 YSYEKL.

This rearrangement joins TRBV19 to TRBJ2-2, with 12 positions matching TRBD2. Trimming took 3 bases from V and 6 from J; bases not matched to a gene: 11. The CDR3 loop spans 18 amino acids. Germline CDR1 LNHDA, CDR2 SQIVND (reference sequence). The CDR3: CASSIRVRTSGISGELFF. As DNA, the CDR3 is TGTGCCAGTAGTATTCGGGTTCGGACTAGCGGGATCTCCGGGGAGCTGTTTTTT. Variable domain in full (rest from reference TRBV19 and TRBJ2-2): DGGITQSPKYLFRKEGQNVTLSCEQNLNHDAMYWYRQDPGQGLRLIYYSQIVNDFQKGDIAEGYSVSREKKESFPLTVTSAQKNPTAFYLCASSIRVRTSGISGELFFGEGSRLTVL.

The CDR3: CASSGWGGKDTEAFF. In DNA form, the CDR3 reads TGTGCCAGCAGTGGTTGGGGCGGTAAGGACACTGAAGCTTTCTTT. The V gene is TRBV25-1, the J gene TRBJ1-1; tentatively, D is TRBD1 (5 bases). Germline V gene lookup returns CDR1 MGHDK and CDR2 SYGVNS. V lost 4 bases, J lost 3 bases, and 15 bases lay in between. The CDR3 spans 15 residues. The complete variable domain, with remaining parts taken from reference TRBV25-1 and TRBJ1-1, reads EADIYQTPRYLVIGTGKKITLECSQTMGHDKMYWYQQDPGMELHLIHYSYGVNSTEKGDLSSESTVSRIRTEHFPLTLESARPSHTSQYLCASSGWGGKDTEAFFGQGTRLTVV.

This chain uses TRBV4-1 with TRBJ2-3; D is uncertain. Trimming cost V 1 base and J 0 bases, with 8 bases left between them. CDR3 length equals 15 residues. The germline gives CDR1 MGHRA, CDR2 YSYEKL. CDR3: CASSQGYRSTDTQYF. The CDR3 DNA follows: TGCGCCAGCAGCCAAGGTTATCGGAGCACAGATACGCAGTATTTT.

The CDR3 protein is CASSLYAGGPGNEQFF. In DNA form, the CDR3 reads TGCGCCAGCAGCTTGTATGCGGGAGGGCCGGGAAATGAGCAGTTCTTC. The gene calls are TRBV5-1 and TRBJ2-1; 9 bases are a match to TRBD2. Germline V gene sequence: CDR1 SGHRS, CDR2 YFSETQ. There are 16 residues in the CDR3. V shed 1 base and J 7 bases; nucleotides not matched to a gene: 9.

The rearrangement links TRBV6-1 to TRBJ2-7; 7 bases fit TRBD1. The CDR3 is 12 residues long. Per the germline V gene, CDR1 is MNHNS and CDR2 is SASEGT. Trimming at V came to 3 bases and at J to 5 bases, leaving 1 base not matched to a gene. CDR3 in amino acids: CASSDQGDEQYF. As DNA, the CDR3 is TGTGCCAGCAGTGATCAGGGGGACGAGCAGTACTTC.

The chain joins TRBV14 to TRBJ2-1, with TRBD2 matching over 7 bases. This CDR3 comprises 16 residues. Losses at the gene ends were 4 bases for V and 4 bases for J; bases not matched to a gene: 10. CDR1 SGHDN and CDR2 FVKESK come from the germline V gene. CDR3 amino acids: CASSPRLAAIYNEQFF. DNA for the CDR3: TGTGCCAGCAGCCCACGGCTAGCGGCTATTTACAATGAGCAGTTCTTC.

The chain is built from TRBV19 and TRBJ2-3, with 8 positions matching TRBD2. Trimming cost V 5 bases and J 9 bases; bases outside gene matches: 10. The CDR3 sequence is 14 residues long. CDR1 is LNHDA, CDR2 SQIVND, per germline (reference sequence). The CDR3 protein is CASSPRGVPYTQYF. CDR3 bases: TGTGCCAGTAGTCCGCGGGGGGTCCCTTACACGCAGTATTTT.

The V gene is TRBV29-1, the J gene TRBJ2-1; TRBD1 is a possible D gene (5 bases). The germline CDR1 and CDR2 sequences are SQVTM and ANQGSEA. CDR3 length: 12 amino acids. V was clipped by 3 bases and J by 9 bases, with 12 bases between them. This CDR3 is CSVEGRALEQFF. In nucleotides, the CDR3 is TGCAGCGTTGAGGGCAGGGCCCTTGAGCAGTTCTTC.

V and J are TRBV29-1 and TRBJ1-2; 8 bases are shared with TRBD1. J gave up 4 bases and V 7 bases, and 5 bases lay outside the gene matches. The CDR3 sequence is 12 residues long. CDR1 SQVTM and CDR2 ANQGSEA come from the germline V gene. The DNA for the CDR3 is TGCAGCGCAGACAGGGGTACCTATGGCTACACCTTC. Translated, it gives CSADRGTYGYTF.

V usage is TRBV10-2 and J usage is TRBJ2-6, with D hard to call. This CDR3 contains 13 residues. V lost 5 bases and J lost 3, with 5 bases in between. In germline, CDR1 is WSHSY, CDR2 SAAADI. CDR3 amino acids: CASSTSGANVLTF. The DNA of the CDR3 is TGCGCCAGCAGTACCAGTGGGGCCAACGTCCTGACTTTC.

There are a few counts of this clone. This CDR3 reads CASSARDGGELFF. Written as DNA, the CDR3 is TGTGCCAGCAGCGCCAGGGATGGCGGGGAGCTGTTTTTT. This sequence joins TRBV7-2 and TRBJ2-2, with TRBD1 as a possible D gene (5 bases). The CDR3 is 13 residues long. V gave up 5 bases and J gave up 7 bases, with 11 bases separating them. CDR1 SGHTA and CDR2 FQGNSA come from the germline V gene.

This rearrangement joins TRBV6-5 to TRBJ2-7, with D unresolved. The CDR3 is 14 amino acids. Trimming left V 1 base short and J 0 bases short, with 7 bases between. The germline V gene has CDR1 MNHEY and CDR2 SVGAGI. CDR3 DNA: TGTGCCAGCAGTTACTACGCAGGCTCCTACGAGCAGTACTTC. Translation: CASSYYAGSYEQYF.

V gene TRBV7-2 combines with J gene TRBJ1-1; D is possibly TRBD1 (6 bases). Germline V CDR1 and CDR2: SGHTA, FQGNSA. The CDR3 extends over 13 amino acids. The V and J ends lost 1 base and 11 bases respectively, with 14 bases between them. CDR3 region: CASSLEGGARAFF. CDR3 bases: TGTGCCAGCAGCTTAGAGGGGGGGGCGCGGGCTTTCTTT.

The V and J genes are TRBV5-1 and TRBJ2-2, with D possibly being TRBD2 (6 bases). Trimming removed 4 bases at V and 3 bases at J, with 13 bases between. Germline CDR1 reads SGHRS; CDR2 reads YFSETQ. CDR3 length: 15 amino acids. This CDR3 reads CASSRLGGDTGELFF. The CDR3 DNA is TGCGCCAGCAGCAGGCTCGGGGGAGACACCGGGGAGCTGTTTTTT. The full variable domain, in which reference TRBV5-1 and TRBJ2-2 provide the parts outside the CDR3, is KAGVTQTPRYLIKTRGQQVTLSCSPISGHRSVSWYQQTPGQGLQFLFEYFSETQRNKGNFPGRFSGRQFSNSRSEMNVSTLELGDSALYLCASSRLGGDTGELFFGEGSRLTVL.

CDR3: CASSQGASGGDTQYF. The CDR3 DNA reads TGCGCCAGCAGCCAAGGGGCTAGCGGGGGGGATACGCAGTATTTT. The rearrangement links TRBV5-1 to TRBJ2-3; 11 nucleotides line up with TRBD2. The CDR3 runs to 15 residues. The trim removed 4 bases at V and 6 bases at J, leaving 7 bases unmatched. Germline V gene lookup returns CDR1 SGHRS and CDR2 YFSETQ. Full variable domain (outside the CDR3, taken from reference TRBV5-1 and TRBJ2-3): KAGVTQTPRYLIKTRGQQVTLSCSPISGHRSVSWYQQTPGQGLQFLFEYFSETQRNKGNFPGRFSGRQFSNSRSEMNVSTLELGDSALYLCASSQGASGGDTQYFGPGTRLTVL.

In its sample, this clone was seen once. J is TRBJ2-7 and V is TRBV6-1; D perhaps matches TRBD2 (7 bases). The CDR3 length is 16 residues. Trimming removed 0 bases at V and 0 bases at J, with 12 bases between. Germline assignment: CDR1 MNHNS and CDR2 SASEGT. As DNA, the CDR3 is TGTGCCAGCAGTGAAGCTTCGGGGGGCAGCTCCTACGAGCAGTACTTC. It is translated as CASSEASGGSSYEQYF.

The CDR3 protein is CASSRVTNTEAFF. The CDR3 DNA reads TGTGCCAGCTCCCGGGTGACGAACACTGAAGCTTTCTTT. J is TRBJ1-1 and V is TRBV2; D not certain. Germline V gene sequence: CDR1 SNHLY, CDR2 FYNNEI. Trimming took 8 bases from V and 1 from J, leaving 11 bases between them. There are 13 residues in the CDR3.

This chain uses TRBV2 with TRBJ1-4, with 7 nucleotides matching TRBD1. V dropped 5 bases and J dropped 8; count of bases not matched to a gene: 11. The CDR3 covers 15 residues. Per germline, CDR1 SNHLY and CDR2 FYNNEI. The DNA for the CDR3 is TGTGCCAGCAGTCAAAACAGGGGAGTAGACGAAAAACTGTTTTTT. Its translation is CASSQNRGVDEKLFF.

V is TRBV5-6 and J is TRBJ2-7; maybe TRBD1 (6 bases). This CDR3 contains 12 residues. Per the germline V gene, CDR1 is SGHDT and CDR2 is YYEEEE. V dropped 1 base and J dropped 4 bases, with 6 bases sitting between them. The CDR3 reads CASSLQGYEQYF. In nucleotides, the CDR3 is TGTGCCAGCAGCTTGCAGGGGTACGAGCAGTACTTC.

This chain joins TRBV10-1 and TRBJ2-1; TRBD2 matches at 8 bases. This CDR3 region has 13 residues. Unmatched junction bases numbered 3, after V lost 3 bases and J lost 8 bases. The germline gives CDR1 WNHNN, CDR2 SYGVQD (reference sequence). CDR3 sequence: CASSEREGHEQFF. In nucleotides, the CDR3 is TGCGCCAGCAGTGAACGGGAGGGACATGAGCAGTTCTTC.

The CDR3 nucleotides are TGCGCCAGCACCCTTGGGGATAGGGAGACCCAAGAGACCCAGTACTTC. This codes for CASTLGDRETQETQYF. The genes are TRBV5-1 and TRBJ2-5, with D perhaps matching TRBD2 (5 bases). The germline CDR1 and CDR2 sequences are SGHRS and YFSETQ. There are 16 residues in the CDR3. Trimming left V 6 bases short and J 1 base short, with 19 bases between.

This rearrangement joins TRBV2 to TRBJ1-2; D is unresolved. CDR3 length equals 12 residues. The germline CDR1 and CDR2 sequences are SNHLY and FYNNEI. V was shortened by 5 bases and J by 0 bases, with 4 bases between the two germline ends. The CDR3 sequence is CASSTANYGYTF. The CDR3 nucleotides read TGTGCCAGCAGTACAGCTAACTATGGCTACACCTTC.

DNA of the CDR3: TGTGCCAGCAGCTTTATAAGCGGGGGGGATTACAATGAGCAGTTCTTC. Protein: CASSFISGGDYNEQFF. V is TRBV7-3 and J is TRBJ2-1; 10 nucleotides align to TRBD2. J lost 4 bases, V lost 3 bases, and 6 bases had no gene match. Germline V gene sequence: CDR1 SGHTA, CDR2 FQGTGA. The CDR3 has 16 amino acids.